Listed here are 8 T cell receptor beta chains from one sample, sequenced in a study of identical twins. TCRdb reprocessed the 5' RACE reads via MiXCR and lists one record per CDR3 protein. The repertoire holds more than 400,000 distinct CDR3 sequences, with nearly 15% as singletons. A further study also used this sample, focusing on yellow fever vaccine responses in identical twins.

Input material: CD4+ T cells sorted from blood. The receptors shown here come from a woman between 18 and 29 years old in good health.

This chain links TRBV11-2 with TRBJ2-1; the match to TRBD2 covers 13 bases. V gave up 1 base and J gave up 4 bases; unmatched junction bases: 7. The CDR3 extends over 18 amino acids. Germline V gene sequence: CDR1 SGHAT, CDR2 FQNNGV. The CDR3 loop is CASSLGLQGLAGYNEQFF. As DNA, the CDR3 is TGTGCCAGCAGCTTAGGCCTTCAGGGACTAGCGGGATACAATGAGCAGTTCTTC.

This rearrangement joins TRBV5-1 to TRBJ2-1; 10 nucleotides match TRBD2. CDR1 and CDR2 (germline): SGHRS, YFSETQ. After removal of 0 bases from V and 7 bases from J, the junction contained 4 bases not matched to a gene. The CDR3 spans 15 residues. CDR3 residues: CASSLELAGTNEQFF. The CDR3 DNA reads TGCGCCAGCAGCTTGGAACTAGCGGGAACAAATGAGCAGTTCTTC. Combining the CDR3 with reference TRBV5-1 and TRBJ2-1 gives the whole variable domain KAGVTQTPRYLIKTRGQQVTLSCSPISGHRSVSWYQQTPGQGLQFLFEYFSETQRNKGNFPGRFSGRQFSNSRSEMNVSTLELGDSALYLCASSLELAGTNEQFFGPGTRLTVL.

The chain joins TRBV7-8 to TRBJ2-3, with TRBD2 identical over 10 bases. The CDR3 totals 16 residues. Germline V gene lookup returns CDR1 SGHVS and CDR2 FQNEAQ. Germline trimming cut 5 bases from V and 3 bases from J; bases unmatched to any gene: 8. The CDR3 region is CASSDLSGRATDTQYF. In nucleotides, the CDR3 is TGTGCCAGCAGCGACTTAAGCGGGAGGGCTACAGATACGCAGTATTTT.

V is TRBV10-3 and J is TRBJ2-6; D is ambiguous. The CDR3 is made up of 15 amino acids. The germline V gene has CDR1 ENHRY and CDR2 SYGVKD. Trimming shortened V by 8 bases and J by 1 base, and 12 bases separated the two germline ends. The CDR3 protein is CAIRLGTSGANVLTF. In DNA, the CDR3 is TGTGCCATCCGGCTCGGTACGTCTGGGGCCAACGTCCTGACTTTC.

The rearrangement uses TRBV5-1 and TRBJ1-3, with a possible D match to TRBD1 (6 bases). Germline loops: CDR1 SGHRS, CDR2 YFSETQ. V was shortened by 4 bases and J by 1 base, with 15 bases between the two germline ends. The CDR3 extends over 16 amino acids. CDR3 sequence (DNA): TGCGCCAGCAGCCTAGGACAGCATAATTCTGGAAACACCATATATTTT. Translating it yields CASSLGQHNSGNTIYF.

DNA for the CDR3: TGTGCCAGCAGCTTGTCTAGCGGGGGAGAGACCCAGTACTTC. Amino acid sequence: CASSLSSGGETQYF. The rearrangement uses TRBV11-2 and TRBJ2-5; TRBD2 agrees at 10 bases. The V segment lost 3 bases and the J segment 4 bases; nucleotides outside the gene matches: 2. In germline, CDR1 is SGHAT, CDR2 FQNNGV. The CDR3 covers 14 residues.

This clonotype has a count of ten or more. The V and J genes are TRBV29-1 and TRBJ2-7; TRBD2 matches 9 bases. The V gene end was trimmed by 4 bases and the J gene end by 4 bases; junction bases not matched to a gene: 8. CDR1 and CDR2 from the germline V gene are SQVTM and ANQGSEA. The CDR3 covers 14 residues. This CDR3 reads CSVGLASGKYEQYF. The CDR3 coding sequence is TGCAGCGTTGGTCTGGCTAGCGGGAAGTACGAGCAGTACTTC.

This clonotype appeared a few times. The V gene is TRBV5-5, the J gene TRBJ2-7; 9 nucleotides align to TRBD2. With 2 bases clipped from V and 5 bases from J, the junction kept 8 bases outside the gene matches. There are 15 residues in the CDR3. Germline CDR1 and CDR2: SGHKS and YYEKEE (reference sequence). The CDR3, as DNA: TGTGCCAGCAGCTTCCAAGGGGAGCGGGGGGACGAGCAGTACGTC. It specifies CASSFQGERGDEQYV.